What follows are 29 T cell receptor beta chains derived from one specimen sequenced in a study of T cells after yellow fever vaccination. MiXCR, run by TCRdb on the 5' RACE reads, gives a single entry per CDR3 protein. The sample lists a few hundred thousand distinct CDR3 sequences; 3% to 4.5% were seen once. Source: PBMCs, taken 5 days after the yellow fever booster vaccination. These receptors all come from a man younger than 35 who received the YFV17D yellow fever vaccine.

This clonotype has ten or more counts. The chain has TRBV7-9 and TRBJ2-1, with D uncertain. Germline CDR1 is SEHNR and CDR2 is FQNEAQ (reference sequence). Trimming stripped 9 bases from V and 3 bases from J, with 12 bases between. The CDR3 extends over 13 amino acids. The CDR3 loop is CARGMGNYNEQFF. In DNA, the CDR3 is TGTGCCAGGGGGATGGGTAACTACAATGAGCAGTTCTTC.

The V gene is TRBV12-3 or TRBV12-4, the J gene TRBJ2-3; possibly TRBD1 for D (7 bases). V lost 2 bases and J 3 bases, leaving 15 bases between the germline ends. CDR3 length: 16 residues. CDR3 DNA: TGTGCCAGCAGTTTATCGCAGGGGGGCCTGACAGATACGCAGTATTTT. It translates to CASSLSQGGLTDTQYF.

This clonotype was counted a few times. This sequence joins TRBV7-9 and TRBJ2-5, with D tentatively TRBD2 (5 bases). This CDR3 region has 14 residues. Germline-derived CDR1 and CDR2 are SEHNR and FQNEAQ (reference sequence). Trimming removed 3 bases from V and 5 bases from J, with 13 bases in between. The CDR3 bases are TGTGCCAGCAGCTTTGCGGGCCGAAGGGAGACCCAGTACTTC. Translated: CASSFAGRRETQYF. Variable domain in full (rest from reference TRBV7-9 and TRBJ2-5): DTGVSQNPRHKITKRGQNVTFRCDPISEHNRLYWYRQTLGQGPEFLTYFQNEAQLEKSRLLSDRFSAERPKGSFSTLEIQRTEQGDSAMYLCASSFAGRRETQYFGPGTRLLVL.

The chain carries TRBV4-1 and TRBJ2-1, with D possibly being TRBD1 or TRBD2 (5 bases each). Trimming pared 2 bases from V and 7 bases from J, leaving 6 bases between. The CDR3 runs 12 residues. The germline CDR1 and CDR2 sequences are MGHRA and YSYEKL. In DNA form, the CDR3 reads TGCGCCAGCAGCCAATGGGGGAATGAGCAGTTCTTC. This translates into CASSQWGNEQFF.

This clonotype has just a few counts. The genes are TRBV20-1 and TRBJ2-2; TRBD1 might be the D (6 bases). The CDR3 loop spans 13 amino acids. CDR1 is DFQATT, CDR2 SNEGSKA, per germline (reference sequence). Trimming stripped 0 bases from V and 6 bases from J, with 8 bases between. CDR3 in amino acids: CSARDRTAGELFF. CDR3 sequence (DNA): TGCAGTGCTAGAGATAGGACAGCCGGGGAGCTGTTTTTT.

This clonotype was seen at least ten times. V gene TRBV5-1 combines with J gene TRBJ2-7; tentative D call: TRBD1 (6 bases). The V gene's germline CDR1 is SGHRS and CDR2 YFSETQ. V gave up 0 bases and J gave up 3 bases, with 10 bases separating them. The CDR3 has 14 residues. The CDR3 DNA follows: TGCGCCAGCAGCTTGGAAAGGACAGACTACGAGCAGTACTTC. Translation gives CASSLERTDYEQYF.

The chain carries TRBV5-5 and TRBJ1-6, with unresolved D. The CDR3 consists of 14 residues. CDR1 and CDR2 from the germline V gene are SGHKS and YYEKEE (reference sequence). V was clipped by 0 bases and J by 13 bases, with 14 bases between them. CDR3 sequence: CASSLVAQDVPLHF. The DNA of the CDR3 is TGTGCCAGCAGCTTGGTGGCTCAAGACGTCCCCCTCCACTTT.

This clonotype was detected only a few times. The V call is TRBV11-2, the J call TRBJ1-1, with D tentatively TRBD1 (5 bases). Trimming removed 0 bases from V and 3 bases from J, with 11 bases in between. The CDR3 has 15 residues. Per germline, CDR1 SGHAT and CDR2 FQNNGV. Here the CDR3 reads CASSLEGTLYTEAFF. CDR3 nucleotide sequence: TGTGCCAGCAGCTTAGAGGGGACCCTTTACACTGAAGCTTTCTTT.

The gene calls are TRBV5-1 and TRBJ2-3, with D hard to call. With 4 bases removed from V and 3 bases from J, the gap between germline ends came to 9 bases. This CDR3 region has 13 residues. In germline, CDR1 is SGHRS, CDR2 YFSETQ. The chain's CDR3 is CASSPFGTDTQYF. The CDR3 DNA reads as TGCGCCAGCAGCCCGTTTGGGACAGATACGCAGTATTTT.

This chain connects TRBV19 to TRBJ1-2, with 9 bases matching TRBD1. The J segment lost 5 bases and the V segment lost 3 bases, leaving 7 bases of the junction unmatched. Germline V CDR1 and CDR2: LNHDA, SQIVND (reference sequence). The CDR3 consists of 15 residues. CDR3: CASSIGTGTEYGYTF. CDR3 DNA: TGTGCCAGTAGTATCGGGACAGGGACTGAATATGGCTACACCTTC.

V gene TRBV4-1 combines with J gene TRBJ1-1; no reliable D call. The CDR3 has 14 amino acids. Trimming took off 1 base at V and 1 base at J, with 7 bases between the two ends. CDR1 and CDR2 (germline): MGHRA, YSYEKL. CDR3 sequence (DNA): TGCGCCAGCAGCCAAGTAGGTGAGAACACTGAAGCTTTCTTT. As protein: CASSQVGENTEAFF.

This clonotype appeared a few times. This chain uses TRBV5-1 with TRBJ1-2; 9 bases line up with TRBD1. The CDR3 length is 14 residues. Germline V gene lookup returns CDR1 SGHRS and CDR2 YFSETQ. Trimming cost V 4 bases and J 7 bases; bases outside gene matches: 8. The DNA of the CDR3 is TGCGCCAGCAGCAGGGGACAGGGAGAAGGTGGCTACACCTTC. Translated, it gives CASSRGQGEGGYTF. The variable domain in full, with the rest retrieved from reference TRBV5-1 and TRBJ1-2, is KAGVTQTPRYLIKTRGQQVTLSCSPISGHRSVSWYQQTPGQGLQFLFEYFSETQRNKGNFPGRFSGRQFSNSRSEMNVSTLELGDSALYLCASSRGQGEGGYTFGSGTRLTVV.

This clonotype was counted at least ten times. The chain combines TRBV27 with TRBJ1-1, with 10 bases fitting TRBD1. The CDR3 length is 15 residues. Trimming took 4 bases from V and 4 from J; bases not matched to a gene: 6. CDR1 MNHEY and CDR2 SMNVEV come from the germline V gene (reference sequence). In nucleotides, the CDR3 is TGTGCCAGCAGTTCTCGGGACAGGGGATTCACTGAAGCTTTCTTT. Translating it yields CASSSRDRGFTEAFF.

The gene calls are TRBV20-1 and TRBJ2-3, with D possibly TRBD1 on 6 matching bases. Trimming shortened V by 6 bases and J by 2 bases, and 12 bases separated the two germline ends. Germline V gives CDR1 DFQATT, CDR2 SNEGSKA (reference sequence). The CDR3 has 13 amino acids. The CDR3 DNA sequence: TGCAGTGCCCCACAGGGAACCACAGATACGCAGTATTTT. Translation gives CSAPQGTTDTQYF.

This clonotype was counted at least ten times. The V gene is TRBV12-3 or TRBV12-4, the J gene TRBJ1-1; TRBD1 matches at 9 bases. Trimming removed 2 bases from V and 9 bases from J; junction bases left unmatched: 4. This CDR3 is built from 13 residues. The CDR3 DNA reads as TGTGCCAGCAGTTTACCTGACAGGGGGAAAGCTTTCTTT. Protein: CASSLPDRGKAFF.

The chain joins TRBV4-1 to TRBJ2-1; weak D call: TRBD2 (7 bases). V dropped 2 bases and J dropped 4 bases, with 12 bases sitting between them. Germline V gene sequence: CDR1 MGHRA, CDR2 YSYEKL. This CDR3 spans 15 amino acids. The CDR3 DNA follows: TGCGCCAGCAGCCAAACGGGGGGCCAATACAATGAGCAGTTCTTC. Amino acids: CASSQTGGQYNEQFF.

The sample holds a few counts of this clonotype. CDR3 nucleotides: TGCAGTGCTGGGAAAGAGACCCAGTACTTC. This sequence encodes CSAGKETQYF. This chain links TRBV20-1 with TRBJ2-5; D remains unclear. The CDR3 covers 10 residues. The V end was cut by 5 bases, the J end by 3 bases, with 4 bases between. Germline CDR1 and CDR2: DFQATT and SNEGSKA (reference sequence).

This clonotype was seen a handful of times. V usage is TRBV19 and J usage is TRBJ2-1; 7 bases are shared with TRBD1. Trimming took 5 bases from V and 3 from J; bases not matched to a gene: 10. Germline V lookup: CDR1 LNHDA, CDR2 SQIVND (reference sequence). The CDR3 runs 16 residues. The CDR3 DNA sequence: TGTGCCAGTAGTCCTCCCTGGACAGGCTTCTACAATGAGCAGTTCTTC. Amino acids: CASSPPWTGFYNEQFF.

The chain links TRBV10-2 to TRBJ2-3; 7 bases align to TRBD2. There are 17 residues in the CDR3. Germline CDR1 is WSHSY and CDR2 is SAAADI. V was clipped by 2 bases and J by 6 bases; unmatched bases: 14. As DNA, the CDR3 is TGCGCCAGCAGTGAGGCCCTCTCTGCAGCGGGGCCGGATACGCAGTATTTT. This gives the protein CASSEALSAAGPDTQYF.

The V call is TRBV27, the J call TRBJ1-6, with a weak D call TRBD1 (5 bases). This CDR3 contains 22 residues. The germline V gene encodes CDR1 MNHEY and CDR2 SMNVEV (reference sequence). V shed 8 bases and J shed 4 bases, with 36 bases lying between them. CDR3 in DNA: TGTGCCAGCCGAGGTAATCTATTTGGACCGGCTCCGACCGGGGGATATAATTCACCCCTCCACTTT. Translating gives CASRGNLFGPAPTGGYNSPLHF.

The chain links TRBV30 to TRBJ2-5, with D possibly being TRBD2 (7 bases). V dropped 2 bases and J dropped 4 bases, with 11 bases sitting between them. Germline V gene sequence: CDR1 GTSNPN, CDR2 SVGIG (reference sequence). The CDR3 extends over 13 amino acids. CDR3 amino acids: CAWSRGGGETQYF. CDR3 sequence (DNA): TGTGCCTGGAGTAGGGGGGGAGGAGAGACCCAGTACTTC. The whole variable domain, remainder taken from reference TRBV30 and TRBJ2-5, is SQTIHQWPATLVQPVGSPLSLECTVEGTSNPNLYWYRQAAGRGLQLLFYSVGIGQISSEVPQNLSASRPQDRQFILSSKKLLLSDSGFYLCAWSRGGGETQYFGPGTRLLVL.

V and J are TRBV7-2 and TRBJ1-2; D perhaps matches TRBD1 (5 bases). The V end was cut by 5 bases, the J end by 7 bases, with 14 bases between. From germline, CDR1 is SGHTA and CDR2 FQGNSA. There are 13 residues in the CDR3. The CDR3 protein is CASSGGTRGGYTF. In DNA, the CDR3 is TGTGCCAGCAGCGGCGGGACTAGGGGTGGCTACACCTTC.

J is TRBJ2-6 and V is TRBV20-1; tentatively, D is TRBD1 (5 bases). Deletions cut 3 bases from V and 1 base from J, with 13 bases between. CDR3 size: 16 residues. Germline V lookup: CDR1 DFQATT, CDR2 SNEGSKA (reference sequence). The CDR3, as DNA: TGCAGTGCTAGTCAAAGGGGTTATTCTGGGGCCAACGTCCTGACTTTC. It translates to CSASQRGYSGANVLTF.

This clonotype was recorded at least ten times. CDR3 residues: CASSAQLAGNTGELFF. CDR3 DNA: TGTGCCAGCAGCGCGCAACTAGCGGGGAACACCGGGGAGCTGTTTTTT. The chain combines TRBV9 with TRBJ2-2; 9 bases fit TRBD2. With V trimmed by 3 bases and J by 1 base, 4 bases remained unmatched. The germline V gene has CDR1 SGDLS and CDR2 YYNGEE. The CDR3 contains 16 residues.

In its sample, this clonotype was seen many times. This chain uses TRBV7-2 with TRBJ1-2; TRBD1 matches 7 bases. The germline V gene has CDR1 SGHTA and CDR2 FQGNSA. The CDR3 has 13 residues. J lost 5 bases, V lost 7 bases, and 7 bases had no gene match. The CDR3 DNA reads TGTGCCAGCAACCCGGGACAGTCATATGGCTACACCTTC. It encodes CASNPGQSYGYTF.

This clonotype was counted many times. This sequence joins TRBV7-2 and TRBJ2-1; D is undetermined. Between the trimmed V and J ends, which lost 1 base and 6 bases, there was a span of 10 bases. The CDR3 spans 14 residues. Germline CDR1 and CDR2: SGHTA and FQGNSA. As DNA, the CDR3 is TGTGCCAGCAGCTTAGTTCCCCCTAGCAATGAGCAGTTCTTC. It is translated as CASSLVPPSNEQFF.

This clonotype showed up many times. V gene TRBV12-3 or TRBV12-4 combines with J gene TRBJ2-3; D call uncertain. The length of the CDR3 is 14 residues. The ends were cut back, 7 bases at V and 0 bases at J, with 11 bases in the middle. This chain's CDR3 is CASTLGSSTDTQYF. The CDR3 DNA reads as TGTGCCAGCACCCTTGGAAGTAGCACAGATACGCAGTATTTT.

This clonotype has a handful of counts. Written as DNA, the CDR3 is TGTGCCAGCAGTACAGGGGATGGCAATCAGCCCCAGCATTTT. It yields the protein CASSTGDGNQPQHF. The V gene is TRBV12-3 or TRBV12-4, the J gene TRBJ1-5; 7 positions match TRBD1. The length of the CDR3 is 14 residues. Germline trimming cut 5 bases from V and 2 bases from J; bases unmatched to any gene: 3.

The CDR3: CASSQDQGSYEQFF. For the CDR3, the DNA is TGCGCCAGCAGCCAAGATCAGGGGTCGTATGAGCAGTTCTTC. This sequence joins TRBV4-3 and TRBJ2-1, with a weak D call TRBD1 (6 bases). Germline loops: CDR1 LGHNA, CDR2 YSLEER. The CDR3 spans 14 residues. Trimming took off 0 bases at V and 8 bases at J, with 11 bases between the two ends.